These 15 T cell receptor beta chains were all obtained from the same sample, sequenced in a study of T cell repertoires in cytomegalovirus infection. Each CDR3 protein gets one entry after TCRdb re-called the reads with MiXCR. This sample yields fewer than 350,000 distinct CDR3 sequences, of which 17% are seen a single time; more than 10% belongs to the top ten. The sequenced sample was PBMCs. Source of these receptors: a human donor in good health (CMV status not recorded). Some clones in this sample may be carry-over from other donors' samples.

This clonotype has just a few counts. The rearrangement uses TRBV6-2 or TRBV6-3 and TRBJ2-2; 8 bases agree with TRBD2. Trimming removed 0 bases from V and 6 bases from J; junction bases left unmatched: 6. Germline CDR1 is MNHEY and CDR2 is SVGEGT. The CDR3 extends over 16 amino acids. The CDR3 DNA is TGTGCCAGCAGTTACTCCCCGGGGGGGCCGGCCGGGGAGCTGTTTTTT. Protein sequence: CASSYSPGGPAGELFF.

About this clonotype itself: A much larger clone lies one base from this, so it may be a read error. CDR3 protein: CVSSKSGTDTQYF. The CDR3 coding sequence is TGTGTCAGCAGCAAATCCGGGACAGATACGCAGTATTTT. The rearrangement links TRBV7-6 to TRBJ2-3; no reliable D call. Germline V gene data show CDR1 as SGHVS and CDR2 as FNYEAQ. The CDR3 has 13 amino acids. Using reference TRBV7-6 and TRBJ2-3 for the parts outside the CDR3, the full variable domain is GAGVSQSPRYKVTKRGQDVALRCDPISGHVSLYWYRQALGQGPEFLTYFNYEAQQDKSGLPNDRFSAERPEGSISTLTIQRTEQRDSAMYRCVSSKSGTDTQYFGPGTRLTVL.

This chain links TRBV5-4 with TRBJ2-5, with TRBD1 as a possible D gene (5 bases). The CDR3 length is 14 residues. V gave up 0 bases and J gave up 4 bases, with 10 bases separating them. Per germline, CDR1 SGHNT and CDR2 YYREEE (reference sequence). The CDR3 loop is CASSLVGTGETQYF. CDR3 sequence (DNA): TGTGCCAGCAGCTTGGTCGGCACAGGAGAGACCCAGTACTTC.

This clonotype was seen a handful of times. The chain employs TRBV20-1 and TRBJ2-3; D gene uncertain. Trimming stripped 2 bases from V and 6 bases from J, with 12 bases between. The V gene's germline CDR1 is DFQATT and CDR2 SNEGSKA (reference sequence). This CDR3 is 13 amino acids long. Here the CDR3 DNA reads TGCAGTGCTAGATCCACCTTTGAGGATACGCAGTATTTT. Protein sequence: CSARSTFEDTQYF.

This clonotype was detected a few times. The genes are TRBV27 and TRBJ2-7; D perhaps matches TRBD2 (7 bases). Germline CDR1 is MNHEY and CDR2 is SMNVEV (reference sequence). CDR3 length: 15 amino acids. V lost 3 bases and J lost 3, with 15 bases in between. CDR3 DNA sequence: TGTGCCAGCAGTTTTTTCGGGGGGCAATACTACGAGCAGTACTTC. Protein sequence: CASSFFGGQYYEQYF.

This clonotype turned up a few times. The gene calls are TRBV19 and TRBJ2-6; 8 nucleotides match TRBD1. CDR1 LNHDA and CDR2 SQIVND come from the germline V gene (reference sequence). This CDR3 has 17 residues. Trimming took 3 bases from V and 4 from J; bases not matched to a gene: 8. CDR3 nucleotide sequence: TGTGCCAGTAGTATCGTGGACAGGGTGTACGGGGCCAACGTCCTGACTTTC. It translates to CASSIVDRVYGANVLTF.

CDR3 sequence (DNA): TGTGCCAGCAGTGAAGCGCACAGTGTATCCAATCAGCCCCAGCATTTT. It yields the protein CASSEAHSVSNQPQHF. The chain employs TRBV2 and TRBJ1-5; no definite D call. CDR3 length equals 16 residues. V was shortened by 0 bases and J by 3 bases, with 12 bases between the two germline ends. Germline V gene sequence: CDR1 SNHLY, CDR2 FYNNEI.

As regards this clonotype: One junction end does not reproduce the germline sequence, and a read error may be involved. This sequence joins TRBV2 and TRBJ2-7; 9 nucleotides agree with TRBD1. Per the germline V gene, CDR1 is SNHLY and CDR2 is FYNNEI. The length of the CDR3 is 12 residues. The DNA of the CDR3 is TGTGCCAGCAGTGGATACCGGGACAGGGAAAACTTC. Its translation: CASSGYRDRENF.

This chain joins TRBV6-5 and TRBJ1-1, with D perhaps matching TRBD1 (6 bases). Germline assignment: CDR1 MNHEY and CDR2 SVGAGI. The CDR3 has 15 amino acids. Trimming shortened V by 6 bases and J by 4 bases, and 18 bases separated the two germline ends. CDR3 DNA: TGTGCCAGCAGACGTCCTCAGGGGAAGGCCACTGAAGCTTTCTTT. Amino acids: CASRRPQGKATEAFF.

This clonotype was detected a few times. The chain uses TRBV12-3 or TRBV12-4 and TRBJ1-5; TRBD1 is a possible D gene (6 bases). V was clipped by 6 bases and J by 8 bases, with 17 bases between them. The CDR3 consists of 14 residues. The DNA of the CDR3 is TGTGCCAGCAGCCCCGGAGGGGGTTATGAGCCCCAGCATTTT. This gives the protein CASSPGGGYEPQHF.

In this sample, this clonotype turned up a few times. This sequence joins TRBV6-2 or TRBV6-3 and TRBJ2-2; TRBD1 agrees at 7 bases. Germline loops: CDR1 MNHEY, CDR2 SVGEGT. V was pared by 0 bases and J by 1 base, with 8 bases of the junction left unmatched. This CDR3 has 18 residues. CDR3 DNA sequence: TGTGCCAGCAGTTACTCCGGACAGGTGATAGTGAACACCGGGGAGCTGTTTTTT. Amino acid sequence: CASSYSGQVIVNTGELFF.

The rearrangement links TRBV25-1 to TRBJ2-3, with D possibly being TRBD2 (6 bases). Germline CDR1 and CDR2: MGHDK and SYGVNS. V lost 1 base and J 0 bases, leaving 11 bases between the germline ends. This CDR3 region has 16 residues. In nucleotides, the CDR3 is TGTGCCAGCAGTGAATTCTTTCGGGGGAGCACAGATACGCAGTATTTT. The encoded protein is CASSEFFRGSTDTQYF. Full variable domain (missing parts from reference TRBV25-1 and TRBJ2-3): EADIYQTPRYLVIGTGKKITLECSQTMGHDKMYWYQQDPGMELHLIHYSYGVNSTEKGDLSSESTVSRIRTEHFPLTLESARPSHTSQYLCASSEFFRGSTDTQYFGPGTRLTVL.

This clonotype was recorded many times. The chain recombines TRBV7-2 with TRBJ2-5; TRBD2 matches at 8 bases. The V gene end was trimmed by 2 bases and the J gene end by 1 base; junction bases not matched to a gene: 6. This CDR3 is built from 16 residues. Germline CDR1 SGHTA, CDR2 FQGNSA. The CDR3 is CASSLLGGGTQETQYF. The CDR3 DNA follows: TGTGCCAGCAGCTTACTCGGGGGGGGGACCCAAGAGACCCAGTACTTC.

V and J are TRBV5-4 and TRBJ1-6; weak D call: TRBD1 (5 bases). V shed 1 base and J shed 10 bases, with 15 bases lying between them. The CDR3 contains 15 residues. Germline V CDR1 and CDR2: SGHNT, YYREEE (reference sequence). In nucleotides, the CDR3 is TGTGCCAGCAGCTTGCCAGGGTTGGTAGGCTCACCCCTCCACTTT. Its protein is CASSLPGLVGSPLHF. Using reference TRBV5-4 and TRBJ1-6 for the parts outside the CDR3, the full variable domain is ETGVTQSPTHLIKTRGQQVTLRCSSQSGHNTVSWYQQALGQGPQFIFQYYREEENGRGNFPPRFSGLQFPNYSSELNVNALELDDSALYLCASSLPGLVGSPLHFGNGTRLTVT.

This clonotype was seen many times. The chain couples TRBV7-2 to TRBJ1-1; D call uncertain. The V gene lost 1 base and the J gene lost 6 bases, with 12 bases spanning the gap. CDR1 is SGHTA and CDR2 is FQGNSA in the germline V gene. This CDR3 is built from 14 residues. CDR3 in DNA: TGTGCCAGCAGCTTAGGACCGGGGATGGCTGAAGCTTTCTTT. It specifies CASSLGPGMAEAFF.